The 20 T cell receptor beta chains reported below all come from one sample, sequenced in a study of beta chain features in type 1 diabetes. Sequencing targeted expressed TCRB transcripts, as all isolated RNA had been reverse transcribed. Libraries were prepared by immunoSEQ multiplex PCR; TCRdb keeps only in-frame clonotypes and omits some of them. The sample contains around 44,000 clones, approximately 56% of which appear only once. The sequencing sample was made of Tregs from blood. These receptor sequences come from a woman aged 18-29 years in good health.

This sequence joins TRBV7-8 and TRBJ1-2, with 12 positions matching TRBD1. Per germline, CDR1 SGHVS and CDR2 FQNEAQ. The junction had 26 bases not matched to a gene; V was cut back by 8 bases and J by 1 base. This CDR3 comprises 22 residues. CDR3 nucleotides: TGTGCCAGCGTTAACCTCCCGGGACAGGGGGCGAGGGGTTTTGGTGGTAACTATGGCTACACCTTC. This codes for CASVNLPGQGARGFGGNYGYTF.

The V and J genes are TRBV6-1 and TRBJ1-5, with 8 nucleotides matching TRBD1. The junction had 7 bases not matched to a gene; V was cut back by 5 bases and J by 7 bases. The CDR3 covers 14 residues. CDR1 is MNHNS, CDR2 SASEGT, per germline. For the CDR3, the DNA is TGTGCCAGCAGTAGGACAGGGACGCACCAGCCCCAGCATTTT. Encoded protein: CASSRTGTHQPQHF.

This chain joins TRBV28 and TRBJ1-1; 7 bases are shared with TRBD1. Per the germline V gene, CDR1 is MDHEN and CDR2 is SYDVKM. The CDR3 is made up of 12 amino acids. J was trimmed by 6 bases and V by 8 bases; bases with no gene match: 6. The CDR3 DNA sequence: TGTGCCAGCGCCACAGGGGTACCTGAAGCTTTCTTT. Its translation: CASATGVPEAFF.

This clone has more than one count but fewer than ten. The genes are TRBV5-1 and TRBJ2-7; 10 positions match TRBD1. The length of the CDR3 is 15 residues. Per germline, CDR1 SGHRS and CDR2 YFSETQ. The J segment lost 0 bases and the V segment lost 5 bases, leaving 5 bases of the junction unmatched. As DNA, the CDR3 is TGCGCCAGCAGGTTTGGACAGGGGGGCTCCTACGAGCAGTACTTC. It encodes CASRFGQGGSYEQYF.

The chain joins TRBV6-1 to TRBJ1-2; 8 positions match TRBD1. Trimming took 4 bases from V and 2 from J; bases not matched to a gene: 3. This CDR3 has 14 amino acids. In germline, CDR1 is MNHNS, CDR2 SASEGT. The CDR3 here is CASSGTGMNYGYTF. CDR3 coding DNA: TGTGCCAGCAGTGGGACAGGGATGAACTATGGCTACACCTTC.

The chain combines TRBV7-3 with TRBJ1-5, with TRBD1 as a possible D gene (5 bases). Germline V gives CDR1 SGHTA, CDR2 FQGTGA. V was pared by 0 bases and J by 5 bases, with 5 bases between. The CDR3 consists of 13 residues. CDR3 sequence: CASSLTRDQPQHF. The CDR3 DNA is TGTGCCAGCAGCTTAACCAGGGATCAGCCCCAGCATTTT.

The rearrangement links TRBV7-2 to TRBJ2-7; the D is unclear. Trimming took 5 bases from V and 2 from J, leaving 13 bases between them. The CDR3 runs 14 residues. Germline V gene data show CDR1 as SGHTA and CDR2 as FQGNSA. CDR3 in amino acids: CASSAARYTYEQYF. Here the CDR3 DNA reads TGTGCCAGCAGCGCCGCCCGCTATACCTACGAGCAGTACTTC.

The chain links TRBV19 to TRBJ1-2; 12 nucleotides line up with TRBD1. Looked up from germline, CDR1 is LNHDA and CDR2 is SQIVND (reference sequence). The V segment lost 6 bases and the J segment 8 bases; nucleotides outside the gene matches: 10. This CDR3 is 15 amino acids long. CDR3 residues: CASSPSGQGAAGYTF. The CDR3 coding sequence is TGTGCCAGTAGCCCCTCGGGACAGGGGGCAGCAGGCTACACCTTC.

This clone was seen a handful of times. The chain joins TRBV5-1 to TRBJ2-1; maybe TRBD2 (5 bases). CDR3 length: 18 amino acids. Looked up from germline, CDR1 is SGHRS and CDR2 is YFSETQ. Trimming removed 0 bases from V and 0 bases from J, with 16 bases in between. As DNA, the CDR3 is TGCGCCAGCAGCTTGGAAATCCCACAGCGGTCCTCCTACAATGAGCAGTTCTTC. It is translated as CASSLEIPQRSSYNEQFF.

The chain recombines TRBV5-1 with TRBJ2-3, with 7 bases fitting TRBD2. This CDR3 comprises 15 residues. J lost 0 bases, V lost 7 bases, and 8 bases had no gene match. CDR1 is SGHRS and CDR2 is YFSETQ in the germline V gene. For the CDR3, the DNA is TGCGCCAGCGGGGCTAGCGGAGCCAGCACAGATACGCAGTATTTT. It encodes CASGASGASTDTQYF.

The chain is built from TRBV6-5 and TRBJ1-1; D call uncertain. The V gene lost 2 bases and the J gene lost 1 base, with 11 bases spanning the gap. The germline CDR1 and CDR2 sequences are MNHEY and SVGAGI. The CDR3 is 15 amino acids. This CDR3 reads CASSYLREGNTEAFF. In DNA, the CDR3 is TGTGCCAGCAGTTACCTCCGGGAGGGGAACACTGAAGCTTTCTTT.

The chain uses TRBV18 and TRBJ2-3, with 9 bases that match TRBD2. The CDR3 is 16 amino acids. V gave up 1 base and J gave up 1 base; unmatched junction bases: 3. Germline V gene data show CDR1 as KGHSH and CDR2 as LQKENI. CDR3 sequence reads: CASSPRLAGGTDTQYF. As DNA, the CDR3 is TGTGCCAGCTCACCACGTTTAGCGGGAGGCACAGATACGCAGTATTTT.

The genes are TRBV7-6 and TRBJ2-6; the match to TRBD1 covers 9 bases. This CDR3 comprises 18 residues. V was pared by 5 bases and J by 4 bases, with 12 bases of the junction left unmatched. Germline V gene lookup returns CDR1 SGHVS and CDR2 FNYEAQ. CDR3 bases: TGTGCCAGCAGCAAAACGGGACAGGGCTCAGGAGGGGCCAACGTCCTGACTTTC. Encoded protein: CASSKTGQGSGGANVLTF.

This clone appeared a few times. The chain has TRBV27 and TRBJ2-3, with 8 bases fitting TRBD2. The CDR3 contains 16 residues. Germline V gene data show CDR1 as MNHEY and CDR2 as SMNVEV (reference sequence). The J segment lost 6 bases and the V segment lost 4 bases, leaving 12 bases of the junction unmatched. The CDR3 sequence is CASSSRGSGRKDTQYF. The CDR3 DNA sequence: TGTGCCAGCAGTTCCCGCGGAAGCGGGAGAAAGGATACGCAGTATTTT.

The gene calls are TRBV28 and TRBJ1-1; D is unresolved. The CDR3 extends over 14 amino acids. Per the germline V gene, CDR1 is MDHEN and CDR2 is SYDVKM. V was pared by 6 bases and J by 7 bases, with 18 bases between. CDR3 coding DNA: TGTGCCAGCAGGGGCCCATCCGAGATTGATGAAGCTTTCTTT. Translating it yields CASRGPSEIDEAFF.

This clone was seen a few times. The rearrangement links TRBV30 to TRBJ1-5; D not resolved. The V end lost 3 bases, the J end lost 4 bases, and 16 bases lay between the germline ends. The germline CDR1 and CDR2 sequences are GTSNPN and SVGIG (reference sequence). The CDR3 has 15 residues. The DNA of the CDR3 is TGTGCCTGGAGGACGGACTCCTCCGTTAATCAGCCCCAGCATTTT. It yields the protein CAWRTDSSVNQPQHF.

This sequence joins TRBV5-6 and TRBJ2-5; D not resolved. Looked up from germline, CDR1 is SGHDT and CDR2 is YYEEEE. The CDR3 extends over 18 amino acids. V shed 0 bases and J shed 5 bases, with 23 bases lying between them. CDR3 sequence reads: CASSLGSSVEVSRETQYF. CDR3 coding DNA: TGTGCCAGCAGCTTGGGTTCAAGCGTGGAAGTCTCTCGGGAGACCCAGTACTTC. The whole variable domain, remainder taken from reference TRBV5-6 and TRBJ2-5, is DAGVTQSPTHLIKTRGQQVTLRCSPKSGHDTVSWYQQALGQGPQFIFQYYEEEERQRGNFPDRFSGHQFPNYSSELNVNALLLGDSALYLCASSLGSSVEVSRETQYFGPGTRLLVL.

In DNA form, the CDR3 reads TGTGCCAGCAGCTTGACATGGACAGCAAATTACGAGCAGTACTTC. Translating gives CASSLTWTANYEQYF. J is TRBJ2-7 and V is TRBV7-2; possible D gene TRBD1, 6 bases. The germline V and J ends were trimmed by 3 bases and 4 bases, with 16 bases remaining between them. Germline V lookup: CDR1 SGHTA, CDR2 FQGNSA. The CDR3 is made up of 15 amino acids.

This CDR3 reads CASSSGTGVETQYF. CDR3 nucleotide sequence: TGTGCCAGCAGCTCCGGGACAGGGGTCGAGACCCAGTACTTC. The rearrangement links TRBV7-9 to TRBJ2-5, with TRBD1 matching 10 bases. J was trimmed by 5 bases and V by 4 bases; bases with no gene match: 4. The germline V gene has CDR1 SEHNR and CDR2 FQNEAQ (reference sequence). The length of the CDR3 is 14 residues.

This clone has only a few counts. This chain's CDR3 is CASTTSGANEQYF. CDR3 bases: TGTGCCAGCACAACTAGCGGGGCGAACGAGCAGTACTTC. This chain connects TRBV5-4 to TRBJ2-7; TRBD2 matches at 10 bases. J was trimmed by 5 bases and V by 6 bases; bases with no gene match: 5. The germline V gene encodes CDR1 SGHNT and CDR2 YYREEE (reference sequence). The CDR3 loop spans 13 amino acids.